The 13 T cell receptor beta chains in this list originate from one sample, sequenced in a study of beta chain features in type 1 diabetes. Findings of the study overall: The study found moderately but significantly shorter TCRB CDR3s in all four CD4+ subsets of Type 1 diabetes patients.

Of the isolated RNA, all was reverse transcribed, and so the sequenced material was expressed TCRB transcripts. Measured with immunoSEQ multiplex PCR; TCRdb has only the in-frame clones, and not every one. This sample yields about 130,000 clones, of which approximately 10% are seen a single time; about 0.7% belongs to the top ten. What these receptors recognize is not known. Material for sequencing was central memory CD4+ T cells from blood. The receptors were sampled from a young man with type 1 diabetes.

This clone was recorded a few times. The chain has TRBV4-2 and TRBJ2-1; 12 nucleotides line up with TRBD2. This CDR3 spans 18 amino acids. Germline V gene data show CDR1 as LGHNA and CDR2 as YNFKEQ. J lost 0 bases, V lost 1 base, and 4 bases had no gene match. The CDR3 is CASSQGTSGVSSYNEQFF. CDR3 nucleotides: TGTGCCAGCAGCCAAGGGACTAGCGGGGTTAGCTCCTACAATGAGCAGTTCTTC.

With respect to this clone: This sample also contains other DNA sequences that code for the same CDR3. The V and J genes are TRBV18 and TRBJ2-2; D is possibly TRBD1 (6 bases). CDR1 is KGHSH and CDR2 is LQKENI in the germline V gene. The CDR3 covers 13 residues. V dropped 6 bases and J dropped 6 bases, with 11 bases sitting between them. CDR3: CASSTQGAGELFF. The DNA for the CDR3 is TGTGCCAGCTCGACACAGGGAGCCGGGGAGCTGTTTTTT.

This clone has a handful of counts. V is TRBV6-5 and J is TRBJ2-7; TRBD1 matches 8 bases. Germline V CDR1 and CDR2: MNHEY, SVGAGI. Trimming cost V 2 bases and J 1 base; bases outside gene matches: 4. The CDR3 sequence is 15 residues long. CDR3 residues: CASSYPNRGSYEQYF. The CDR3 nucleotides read TGTGCCAGCAGTTACCCCAACAGGGGGTCCTACGAGCAGTACTTC.

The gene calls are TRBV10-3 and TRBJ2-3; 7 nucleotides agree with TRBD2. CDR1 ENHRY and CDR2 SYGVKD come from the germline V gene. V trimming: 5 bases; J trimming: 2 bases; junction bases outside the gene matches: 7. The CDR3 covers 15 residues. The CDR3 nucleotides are TGTGCCATCAGTTCAACTAGCGTCCCCACAGATACGCAGTATTTT. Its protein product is CAISSTSVPTDTQYF.

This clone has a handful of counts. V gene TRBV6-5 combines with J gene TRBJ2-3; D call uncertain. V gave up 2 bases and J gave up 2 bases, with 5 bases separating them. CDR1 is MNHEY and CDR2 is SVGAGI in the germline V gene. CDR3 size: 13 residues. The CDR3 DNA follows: TGTGCCAGCAGTTACCACTACACAGATACGCAGTATTTT. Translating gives CASSYHYTDTQYF.

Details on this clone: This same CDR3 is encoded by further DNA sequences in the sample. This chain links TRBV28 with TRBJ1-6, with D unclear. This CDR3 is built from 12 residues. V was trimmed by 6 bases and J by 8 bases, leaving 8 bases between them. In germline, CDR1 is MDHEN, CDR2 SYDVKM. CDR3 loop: CASSTGDSPLHF. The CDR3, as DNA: TGTGCCAGCAGCACCGGGGATTCACCCCTCCACTTT.

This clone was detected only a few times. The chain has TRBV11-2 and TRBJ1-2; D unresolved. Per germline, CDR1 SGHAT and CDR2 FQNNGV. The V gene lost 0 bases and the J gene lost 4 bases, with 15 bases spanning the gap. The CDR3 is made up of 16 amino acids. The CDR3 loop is CASSLDFPEDFYGYTF. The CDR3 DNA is TGTGCCAGCAGCTTAGATTTCCCAGAGGACTTCTATGGCTACACCTTC.

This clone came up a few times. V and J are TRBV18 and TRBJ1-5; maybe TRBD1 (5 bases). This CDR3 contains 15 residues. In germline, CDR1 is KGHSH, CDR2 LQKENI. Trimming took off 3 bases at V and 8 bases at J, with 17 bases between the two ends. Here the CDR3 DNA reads TGTGCCAGCTCACCCGGCAGGGAGGCTTATGAGCCCCAGCATTTT. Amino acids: CASSPGREAYEPQHF.

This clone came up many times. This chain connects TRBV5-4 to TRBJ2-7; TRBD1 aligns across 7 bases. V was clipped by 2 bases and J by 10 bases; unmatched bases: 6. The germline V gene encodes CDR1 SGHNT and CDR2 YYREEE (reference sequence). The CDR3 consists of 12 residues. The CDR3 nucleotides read TGTGCCAGCAGCTTTTCAACAGGGGACCAGTACTTC. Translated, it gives CASSFSTGDQYF.

The CDR3 bases are TGTGCCAGCAGCTTAGGTACAGGGGCCTATAATTCACCCCTCCACTTT. It encodes CASSLGTGAYNSPLHF. The gene calls are TRBV7-2 and TRBJ1-6; TRBD1 agrees at 7 bases. Germline lookup yields CDR1 SGHTA and CDR2 FQGNSA. V dropped 1 base and J dropped 2; count of bases not matched to a gene: 2. This CDR3 has 16 residues.

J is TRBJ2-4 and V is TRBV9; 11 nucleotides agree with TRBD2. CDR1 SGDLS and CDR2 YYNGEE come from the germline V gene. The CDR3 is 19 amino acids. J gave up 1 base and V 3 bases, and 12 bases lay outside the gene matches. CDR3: CASSAEVAGGPWAKNIQYF. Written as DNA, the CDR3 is TGTGCCAGCAGCGCAGAAGTAGCGGGGGGGCCTTGGGCCAAAAACATTCAGTACTTC.

In DNA form, the CDR3 reads TGCAGCGTTGACAGGGGCGTCGCCGGGGAGCTGTTTTTT. As protein: CSVDRGVAGELFF. The chain employs TRBV29-1 and TRBJ2-2; D is perhaps TRBD1 (6 bases). Per the germline V gene, CDR1 is SQVTM and CDR2 is ANQGSEA. The CDR3 loop spans 13 amino acids. V was shortened by 3 bases and J by 6 bases, with 11 bases between the two germline ends.

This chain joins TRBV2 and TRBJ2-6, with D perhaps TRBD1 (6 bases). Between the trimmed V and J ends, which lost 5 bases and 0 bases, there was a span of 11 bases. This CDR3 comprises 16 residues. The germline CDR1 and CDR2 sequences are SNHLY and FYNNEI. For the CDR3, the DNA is TGTGCCAGCAGTCAGGACAGCAACTCTGGGGCCAACGTCCTGACTTTC. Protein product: CASSQDSNSGANVLTF.